The source of this T cell receptor beta chain is a study of regulatory T cells in long-lasting Graves disease. Libraries of TCR beta came from iRepertoire HTBI primers plus Arm-PCR of CDR3 regions. From the multiplex PCR reads, TCRdb called clonotypes with MiXCR, one entry per CDR3 protein. This table has 680,000 or so distinct CDR3 sequences, roughly 15% appearing once. Time point described: newly diagnosed GD, antithyroid drugs for less than 3 months. PBMCs provided the RNA from which the TCR library was made. These data were likewise used in another study, on T cells in Graves' hyperthyroidism and ophthalmopathy.

The source material was peripheral blood mononuclear cells (PBMCs), sampled at new diagnosis, from a patient treated with antithyroid drugs. This receptor was obtained from a woman aged 25 to 45 with Graves disease.

CDR3 nucleotides: TGCGCCAGCAGCCAAGATGCCAGCAAGACCCAGTACTTC. Translated, it gives CASSQDASKTQYF. This rearrangement joins TRBV4-3 to TRBJ2-5, with D hard to call. With 0 bases removed from V and 6 bases from J, the gap between germline ends came to 8 bases. Per the germline V gene, CDR1 is LGHNA and CDR2 is YSLEER. This CDR3 region has 13 residues.